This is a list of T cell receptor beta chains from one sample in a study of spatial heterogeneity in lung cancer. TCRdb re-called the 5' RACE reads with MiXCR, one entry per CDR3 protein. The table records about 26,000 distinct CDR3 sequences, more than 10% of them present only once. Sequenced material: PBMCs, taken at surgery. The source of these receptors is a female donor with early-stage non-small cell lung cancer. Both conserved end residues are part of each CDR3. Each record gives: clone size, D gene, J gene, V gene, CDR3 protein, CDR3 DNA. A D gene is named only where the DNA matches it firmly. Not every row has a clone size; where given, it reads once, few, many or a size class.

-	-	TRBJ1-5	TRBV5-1	CASSLAWGQPQHF	TGCGCCAGCAGCTTGGCCTGGGGCCAGCCCCAGCATTTT
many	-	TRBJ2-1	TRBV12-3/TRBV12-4	CASSTRPVEGEQFF	TGTGCCAGCAGCACCAGGCCCGTGGAGGGCGAGCAGTTCTTC
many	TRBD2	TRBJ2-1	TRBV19	CASSTSGTSNEQFF	TGTGCCAGTAGTACTAGCGGGACATCGAATGAGCAGTTCTTC
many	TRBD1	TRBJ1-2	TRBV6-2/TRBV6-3	CASSYAGTGRGYTF	TGTGCCAGCAGTTACGCCGGGACAGGGAGGGGCTACACCTTC
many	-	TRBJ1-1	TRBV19	CASSIGGENTEAFF	TGTGCCAGTAGTATAGGTGGCGAGAACACTGAAGCTTTCTTT
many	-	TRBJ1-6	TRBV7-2	CASSLSSTLHF	TGTGCCAGCAGCCTTAGCTCGACCCTCCACTTT
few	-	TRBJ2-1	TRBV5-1	CASMSARGSYNEQFF	TGCGCCAGCATGAGCGCGAGGGGGTCCTACAATGAGCAGTTCTTC
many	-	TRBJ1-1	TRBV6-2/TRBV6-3	CASSVLPTESNTEAFF	TGTGCCAGCAGTGTCCTCCCCACAGAATCGAACACTGAAGCTTTCTTT
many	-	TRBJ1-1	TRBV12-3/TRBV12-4	CASSRGAGTEAFF	TGTGCCAGCAGTCGGGGCGCGGGTACTGAAGCTTTCTTT
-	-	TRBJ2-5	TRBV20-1	CSARDRVETQYF	TGCAGTGCTAGAGATCGGGTCGAGACCCAGTACTTC
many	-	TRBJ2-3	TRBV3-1	CASSQGPDTQYF	TGTGCCAGCAGCCAAGGTCCAGATACGCAGTATTTT
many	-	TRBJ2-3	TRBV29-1	CSVDGSGSRDTQYF	TGCAGCGTTGACGGGAGCGGATCAAGGGATACGCAGTATTTT
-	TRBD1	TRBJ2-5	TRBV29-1	CGVPGQGQETQYF	TGCGGCGTCCCTGGACAGGGCCAAGAGACCCAGTACTTC
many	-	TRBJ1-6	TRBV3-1	CASSQDFAGDTGSLHF	TGTGCCAGCAGCCAAGATTTTGCAGGGGACACCGGTTCCCTCCACTTT
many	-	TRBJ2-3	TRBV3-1	CASSQGTDTQYF	TGTGCCAGCAGCCAAGGCACAGATACGCAGTATTTT
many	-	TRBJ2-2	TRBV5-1	CASSGQGVGELFF	TGCGCCAGCAGTGGCCAGGGAGTCGGGGAGCTGTTTTTT
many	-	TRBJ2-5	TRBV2	CASNSPAVASDQETQYF	TGTGCCAGCAATAGCCCGGCGGTTGCCTCAGACCAAGAGACCCAGTACTTC
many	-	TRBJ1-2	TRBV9	CASSVSSRDPNYGYTF	TGTGCCAGCAGCGTAAGCTCCAGGGACCCTAACTATGGCTACACCTTC
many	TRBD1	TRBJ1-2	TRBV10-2	CASERGQGYGYTF	TGCGCCAGCGAAAGGGGACAGGGATATGGCTACACCTTC
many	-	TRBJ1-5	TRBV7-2	CASSTRINQPQHF	TGTGCCAGCAGCACAAGAATCAATCAGCCCCAGCATTTT
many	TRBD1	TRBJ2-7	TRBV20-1	CSATRDSSYEQYF	TGCAGTGCGACTCGGGACAGCTCCTACGAGCAGTACTTC
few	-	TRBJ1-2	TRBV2	CASSGQPEQDRTYGYTF	TGTGCCAGCAGTGGCCAACCTGAACAAGACAGAACCTATGGCTACACCTTC